The source of this T cell receptor beta chain is a study of blood T cell repertoires in COVID-19. CDR3 length equals 16 residues. The J segment lost 4 bases and the V segment lost 0 bases, leaving 7 bases of the junction unmatched. Germline-derived CDR1 and CDR2 are SGHTA and FQGNSA. The data were produced by immunoSEQ multiplex PCR, yet TCRdb's version contains in-frame clones alone and is incomplete. The repertoire holds fewer than 250,000 clones, 85% to 90% seen once, with 11% in the top ten. The receptor was derived from a man aged 45-65 years with COVID-19, enrolled during active disease. The sequenced sample was peripheral blood. This chain joins TRBV7-2 and TRBJ2-5; 8 nucleotides line up with TRBD2. In DNA, the CDR3 is TGTGCCAGCAGCTTAGCCGGACTAGCTGCGGGAGAGACCCAGTACTTC. Its protein product is CASSLAGLAAGETQYF.